This TCR beta chain was identified in a study of response to subunit inactivated influenza vaccine. Broader study findings: The authors proposed limited new T cell recruitment per seasonal influenza vaccination.

MiXCR, run by TCRdb on the RT-PCR reads, gives a single entry per CDR3 protein. Altogether just over 300,000 distinct CDR3 sequences are present, about 20% being singletons, with the ten largest covering over 9%. Only a few counts were recorded for this clonotype. Its antigen is not identified. The receptor was isolated from a man aged 45 to 70 who received an inactivated influenza vaccine. The sample consisted of PBMCs from blood, taken approximately 20 months after vaccination.

CDR3 protein: CASSLGQGTSEAFF. The CDR3 DNA sequence: TGCGCCAGCAGCTTGGGGCAGGGTACTAGTGAAGCTTTCTTT. The chain employs TRBV5-1 and TRBJ1-1, with D possibly being TRBD1 (5 bases). V was pared by 0 bases and J by 7 bases, with 13 bases between. From germline, CDR1 is SGHRS and CDR2 YFSETQ. CDR3 length: 14 residues. Using reference TRBV5-1 and TRBJ1-1 for the parts outside the CDR3, the full variable domain is KAGVTQTPRYLIKTRGQQVTLSCSPISGHRSVSWYQQTPGQGLQFLFEYFSETQRNKGNFPGRFSGRQFSNSRSEMNVSTLELGDSALYLCASSLGQGTSEAFFGQGTRLTVV.